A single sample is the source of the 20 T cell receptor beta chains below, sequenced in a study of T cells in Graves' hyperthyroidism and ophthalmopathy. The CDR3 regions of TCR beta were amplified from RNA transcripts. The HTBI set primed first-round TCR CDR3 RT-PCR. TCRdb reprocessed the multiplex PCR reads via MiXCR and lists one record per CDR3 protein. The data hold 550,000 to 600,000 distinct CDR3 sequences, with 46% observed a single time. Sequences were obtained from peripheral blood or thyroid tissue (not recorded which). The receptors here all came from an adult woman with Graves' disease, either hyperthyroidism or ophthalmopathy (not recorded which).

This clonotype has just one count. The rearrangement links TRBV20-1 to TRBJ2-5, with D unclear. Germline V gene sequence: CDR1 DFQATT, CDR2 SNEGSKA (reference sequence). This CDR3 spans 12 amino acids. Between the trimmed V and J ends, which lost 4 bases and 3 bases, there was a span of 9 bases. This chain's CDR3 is CSAKVGKETQYF. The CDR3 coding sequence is TGCAGTGCTAAGGTCGGAAAAGAGACCCAGTACTTC.

This chain's CDR3 is CASRTSWGRETQYF. The CDR3 DNA reads as TGTGCCAGCAGGACCTCGTGGGGTAGGGAGACCCAGTACTTC. This chain connects TRBV25-1 to TRBJ2-5; D uncertain. Trimming stripped 6 bases from V and 5 bases from J, with 16 bases between. The CDR3 has 14 amino acids. Per germline, CDR1 MGHDK and CDR2 SYGVNS.

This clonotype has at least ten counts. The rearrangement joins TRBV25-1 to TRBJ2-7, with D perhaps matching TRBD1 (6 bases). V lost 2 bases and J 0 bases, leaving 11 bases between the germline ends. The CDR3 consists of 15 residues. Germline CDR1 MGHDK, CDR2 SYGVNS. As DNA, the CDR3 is TGTGCCAGCAGTGAAAGCAGGGGACGCTCCTACGAGCAGTACTTC. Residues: CASSESRGRSYEQYF.

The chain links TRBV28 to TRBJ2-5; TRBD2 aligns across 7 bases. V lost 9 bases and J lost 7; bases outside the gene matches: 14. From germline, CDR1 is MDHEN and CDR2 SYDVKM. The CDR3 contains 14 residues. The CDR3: CASMGLAAPRTQYF. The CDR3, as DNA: TGTGCCAGTATGGGGCTAGCGGCCCCCAGGACCCAGTACTTC.

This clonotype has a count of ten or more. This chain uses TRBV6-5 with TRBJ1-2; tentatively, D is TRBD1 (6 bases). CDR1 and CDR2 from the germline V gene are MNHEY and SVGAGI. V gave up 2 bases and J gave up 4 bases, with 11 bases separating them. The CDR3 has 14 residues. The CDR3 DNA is TGTGCCAGCAGTTACACAGGGACCGCCTATGGCTACACCTTC. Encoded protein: CASSYTGTAYGYTF.

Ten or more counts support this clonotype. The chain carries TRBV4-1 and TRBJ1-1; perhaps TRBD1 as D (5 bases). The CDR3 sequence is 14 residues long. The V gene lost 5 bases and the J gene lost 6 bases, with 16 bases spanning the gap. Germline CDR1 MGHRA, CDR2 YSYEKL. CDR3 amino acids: CASSSRDSRPEAFF. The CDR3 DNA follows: TGCGCCAGCAGCAGCCGGGACTCCAGACCTGAAGCTTTCTTT.

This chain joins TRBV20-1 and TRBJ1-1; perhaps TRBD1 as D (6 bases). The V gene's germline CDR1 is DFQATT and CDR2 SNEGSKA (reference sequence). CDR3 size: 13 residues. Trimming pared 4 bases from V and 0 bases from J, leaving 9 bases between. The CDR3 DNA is TGCAGTGCTATAAACAGGGTGAACACTGAAGCTTTCTTT. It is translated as CSAINRVNTEAFF.

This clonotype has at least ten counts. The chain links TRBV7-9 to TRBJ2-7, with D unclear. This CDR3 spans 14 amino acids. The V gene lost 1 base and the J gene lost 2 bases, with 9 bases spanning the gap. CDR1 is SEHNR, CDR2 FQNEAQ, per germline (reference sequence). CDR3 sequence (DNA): TGTGCCAGCAGCTTAGTCAGAAAGCCCTACGAGCAGTACTTC. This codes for CASSLVRKPYEQYF.

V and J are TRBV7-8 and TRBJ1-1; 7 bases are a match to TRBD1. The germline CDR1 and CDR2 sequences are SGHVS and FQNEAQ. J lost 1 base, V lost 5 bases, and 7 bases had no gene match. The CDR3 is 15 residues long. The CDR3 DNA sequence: TGTGCCAGCAGCCCAACCTGGACAGGGAACACTGAAGCTTTCTTT. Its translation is CASSPTWTGNTEAFF.

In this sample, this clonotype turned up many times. CDR3 amino acids: CASSARTQPSSQYF. The CDR3 DNA is TGTGCCAGCAGCGCCCGGACCCAGCCTTCTTCCCAGTACTTC. This chain joins TRBV7-2 and TRBJ2-5, with D uncertain. Germline values: CDR1 SGHTA, CDR2 FQGNSA. The ends were cut back, 5 bases at V and 9 bases at J, with 19 bases in the middle. The CDR3 consists of 14 residues.

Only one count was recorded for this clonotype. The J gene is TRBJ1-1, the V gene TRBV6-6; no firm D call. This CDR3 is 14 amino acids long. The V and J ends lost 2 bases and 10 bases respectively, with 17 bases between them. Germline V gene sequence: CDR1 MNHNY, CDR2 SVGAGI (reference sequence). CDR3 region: CASSYGYGDRVAFF. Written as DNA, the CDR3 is TGTGCCAGCAGTTACGGGTACGGCGATCGAGTAGCTTTCTTT.

The CDR3 region has the DNA TGTGCCAGCAAGGGTAGCGCTTATGGCTACACCTTC. It encodes CASKGSAYGYTF. This sequence joins TRBV2 and TRBJ1-2, with D uncertain. Per the germline V gene, CDR1 is SNHLY and CDR2 is FYNNEI. Trimming removed 7 bases from V and 5 bases from J, with 11 bases in between. The CDR3 loop spans 12 amino acids.

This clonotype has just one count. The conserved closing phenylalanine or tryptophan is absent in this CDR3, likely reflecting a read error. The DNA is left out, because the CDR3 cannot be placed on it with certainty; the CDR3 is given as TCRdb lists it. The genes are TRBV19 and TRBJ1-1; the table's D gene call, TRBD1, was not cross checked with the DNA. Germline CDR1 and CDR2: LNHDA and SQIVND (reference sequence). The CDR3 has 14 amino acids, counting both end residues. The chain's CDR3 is CASSPRATRTEAFL.

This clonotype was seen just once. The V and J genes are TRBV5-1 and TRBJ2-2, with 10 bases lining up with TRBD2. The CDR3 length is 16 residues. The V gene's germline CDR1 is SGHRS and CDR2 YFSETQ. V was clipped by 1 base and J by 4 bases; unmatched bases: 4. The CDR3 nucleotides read TGCGCCAGCAGCTTGACTAGCGGGGACTTCACCGGGGAGCTGTTTTTT. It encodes CASSLTSGDFTGELFF.

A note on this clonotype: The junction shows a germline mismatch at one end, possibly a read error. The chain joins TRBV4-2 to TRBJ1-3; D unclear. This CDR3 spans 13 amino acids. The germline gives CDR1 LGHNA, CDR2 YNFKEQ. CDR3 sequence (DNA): TGTGCCAGCAGCCGGGTAGCGGGAGACACCGTATATTTT. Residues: CASSRVAGDTVYF.

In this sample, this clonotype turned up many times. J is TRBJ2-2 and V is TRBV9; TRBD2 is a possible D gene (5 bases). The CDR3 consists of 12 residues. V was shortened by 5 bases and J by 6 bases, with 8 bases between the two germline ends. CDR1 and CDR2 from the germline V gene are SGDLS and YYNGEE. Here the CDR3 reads CASRGDPGELFF. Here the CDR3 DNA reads TGTGCCAGCAGGGGAGACCCCGGGGAGCTGTTTTTT.

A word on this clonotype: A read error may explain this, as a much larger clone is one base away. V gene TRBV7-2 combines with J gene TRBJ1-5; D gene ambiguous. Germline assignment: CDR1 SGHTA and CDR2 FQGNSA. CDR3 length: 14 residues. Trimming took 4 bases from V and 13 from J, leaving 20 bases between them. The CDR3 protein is CASSSSGGPDTQHF. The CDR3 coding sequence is TGTGCCAGCAGCTCTAGCGGAGGGCCAGATACGCAGCATTTT.

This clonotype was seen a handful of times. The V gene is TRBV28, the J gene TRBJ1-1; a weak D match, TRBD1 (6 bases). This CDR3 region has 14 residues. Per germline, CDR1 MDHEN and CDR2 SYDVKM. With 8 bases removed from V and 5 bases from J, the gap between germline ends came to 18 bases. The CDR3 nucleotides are TGTGCCAGCCATCCCCCAGGGGCTCGTACTGAAGCTTTCTTT. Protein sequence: CASHPPGARTEAFF.

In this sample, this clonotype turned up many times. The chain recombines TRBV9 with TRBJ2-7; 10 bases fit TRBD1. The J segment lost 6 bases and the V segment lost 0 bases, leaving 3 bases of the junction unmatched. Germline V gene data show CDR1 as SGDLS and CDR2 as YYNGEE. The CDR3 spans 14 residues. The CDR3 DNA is TGTGCCAGCAGCGTAGCCGGACAGGGGGGCGAGCAGTACTTC. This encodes CASSVAGQGGEQYF.

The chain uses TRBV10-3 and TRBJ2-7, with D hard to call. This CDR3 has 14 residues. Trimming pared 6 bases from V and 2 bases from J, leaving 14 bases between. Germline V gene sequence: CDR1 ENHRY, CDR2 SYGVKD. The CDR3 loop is CAISSPDHTYEQYF. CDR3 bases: TGTGCCATCAGCAGCCCAGACCACACCTACGAGCAGTACTTC.